These 27 T cell receptor beta chains share one sample of origin, sequenced in a study of Tregs in tolerant kidney transplant recipients. TCRdb keeps only in-frame clones here, not all; method: immunoSEQ multiplex PCR. The table records about 87,000 clones, over 85% of them present only once. The source material was CD4+ T cells from blood, sampled before the transplant. All receptors derive from a human donor who received a combined kidney and bone marrow transplant.

The CDR3 nucleotides are TGTGCCAGCAGTTACTCGACGGGGGAGCAGTTCTTC. Translating gives CASSYSTGEQFF. V is TRBV6-5 and J is TRBJ2-1, with D maybe TRBD2 (5 bases). The length of the CDR3 is 12 residues. Trimming took off 0 bases at V and 10 bases at J, with 7 bases between the two ends. Germline V gene sequence: CDR1 MNHEY, CDR2 SVGAGI.

This rearrangement joins TRBV19 to TRBJ2-7; TRBD2 matches at 7 bases. CDR3 length: 17 residues. The trim removed 5 bases at V and 0 bases at J, leaving 13 bases unmatched. Germline CDR1 LNHDA, CDR2 SQIVND (reference sequence). The CDR3 here is CASSQHRLAGVSYEQYF. CDR3 nucleotides: TGTGCCAGTAGTCAGCACCGTCTCGCGGGAGTCTCCTACGAGCAGTACTTC. Using reference TRBV19 and TRBJ2-7 for the parts outside the CDR3, the full variable domain is DGGITQSPKYLFRKEGQNVTLSCEQNLNHDAMYWYRQDPGQGLRLIYYSQIVNDFQKGDIAEGYSVSREKKESFPLTVTSAQKNPTAFYLCASSQHRLAGVSYEQYFGPGTRLTVT.

V and J are TRBV27 and TRBJ2-7, with 12 bases lining up with TRBD1. V lost 5 bases, J lost 5 bases, and 10 bases stayed unmatched. The germline V gene has CDR1 MNHEY and CDR2 SMNVEV (reference sequence). This CDR3 spans 16 amino acids. CDR3 residues: CASSQSRDRGRHEQYF. CDR3 bases: TGTGCCAGCAGTCAAAGCCGGGACAGGGGGCGCCACGAGCAGTACTTC.

This clone has just a few counts. The V and J genes are TRBV2 and TRBJ1-3, with 10 bases identical to TRBD1. V gave up 5 bases and J gave up 0 bases; unmatched junction bases: 13. CDR3 length equals 19 residues. Germline V lookup: CDR1 SNHLY, CDR2 FYNNEI. CDR3 bases: TGTGCCAGCAGTAGGACAGGGGGGATATTGTCAAGCTCTGGAAACACCATATATTTT. Protein: CASSRTGGILSSSGNTIYF.

The V and J genes are TRBV18 and TRBJ1-1; 7 bases map to TRBD1. Germline CDR1 KGHSH, CDR2 LQKENI. The V segment lost 3 bases and the J segment 0 bases; nucleotides outside the gene matches: 7. CDR3 length: 16 residues. The CDR3 DNA is TGTGCCAGCTCACCGTTGACAGGGCCAGTGAACACTGAAGCTTTCTTT. This codes for CASSPLTGPVNTEAFF.

The chain has TRBV27 and TRBJ2-3; no clear D gene. The ends were cut back, 2 bases at V and 2 bases at J, with 8 bases in the middle. The CDR3 runs 14 residues. Germline assignment: CDR1 MNHEY and CDR2 SMNVEV (reference sequence). In DNA form, the CDR3 reads TGTGCCAGCAGTTTAGGCCAGGCCACAGATACGCAGTATTTT. As protein: CASSLGQATDTQYF.

This chain links TRBV19 with TRBJ2-1; 13 bases agree with TRBD2. The V gene end was trimmed by 9 bases and the J gene end by 9 bases; junction bases not matched to a gene: 5. The CDR3 is 13 amino acids. Germline assignment: CDR1 LNHDA and CDR2 SQIVND (reference sequence). The CDR3 region is CASWTSGSLEQFF. The CDR3 DNA is TGTGCCAGCTGGACTAGCGGGAGCCTTGAGCAGTTCTTC. The entire variable domain, with the rest obtained from reference TRBV19 and TRBJ2-1, is as follows: DGGITQSPKYLFRKEGQNVTLSCEQNLNHDAMYWYRQDPGQGLRLIYYSQIVNDFQKGDIAEGYSVSREKKESFPLTVTSAQKNPTAFYLCASWTSGSLEQFFGPGTRLTVL.

A single count supports this clone. The rearrangement links TRBV19 to TRBJ1-4; TRBD1 agrees at 9 bases. Germline values: CDR1 LNHDA, CDR2 SQIVND (reference sequence). The CDR3 sequence is 14 residues long. J lost 8 bases, V lost 5 bases, and 6 bases had no gene match. The CDR3 loop is CASSRDRDLEKLFF. In DNA form, the CDR3 reads TGTGCCAGTAGTCGGGACAGGGATCTCGAAAAACTGTTTTTT.

The rearrangement joins TRBV5-1 to TRBJ2-1; 12 bases line up with TRBD2. The CDR3 runs to 16 residues. Germline lookup yields CDR1 SGHRS and CDR2 YFSETQ. V lost 4 bases to trimming and J lost 6 bases; unmatched junction nucleotides: 8. CDR3 sequence reads: CASSTWTSGTGNEQFF. The CDR3 nucleotides read TGCGCCAGCAGCACCTGGACTAGCGGGACGGGCAATGAGCAGTTCTTC.

The chain carries TRBV19 and TRBJ1-4; 9 bases fit TRBD1. Germline V gene data show CDR1 as LNHDA and CDR2 as SQIVND (reference sequence). The CDR3 has 14 residues. The V segment lost 5 bases and the J segment 4 bases; nucleotides outside the gene matches: 2. CDR3 loop: CASSRDRDNEKLFF. Written as DNA, the CDR3 is TGTGCCAGTAGTCGGGACAGGGATAATGAAAAACTGTTTTTT.

This CDR3 is CASGTYEQYF. In DNA, the CDR3 is TGTGCCAGCGGGACATACGAGCAGTACTTC. The J gene is TRBJ2-7, the V gene TRBV19; the D gene is possibly TRBD1 (6 bases). The V end lost 9 bases, the J end lost 4 bases, and 7 bases lay between the germline ends. The V gene's germline CDR1 is LNHDA and CDR2 SQIVND (reference sequence). CDR3 size: 10 residues.

This chain connects TRBV4-1 to TRBJ1-1; D is ambiguous. Germline loops: CDR1 MGHRA, CDR2 YSYEKL. V was shortened by 1 base and J by 3 bases, with 15 bases between the two germline ends. This CDR3 spans 16 amino acids. This CDR3 reads CASSQVPMGRHTEAFF. CDR3 nucleotides: TGCGCCAGCAGCCAAGTCCCCATGGGCAGACACACTGAAGCTTTCTTT.

This chain uses TRBV5-1 with TRBJ2-2; 7 positions match TRBD1. The J segment lost 2 bases and the V segment lost 0 bases, leaving 4 bases of the junction unmatched. The CDR3 is made up of 16 amino acids. CDR1 and CDR2 from the germline V gene are SGHRS and YFSETQ. This chain's CDR3 is CASSLAGQRNTGELFF. The CDR3 DNA is TGCGCCAGCAGCTTGGCGGGACAGAGAAACACCGGGGAGCTGTTTTTT.

The J gene is TRBJ2-7, the V gene TRBV27, with a tentative D call TRBD2 (6 bases). CDR1 is MNHEY and CDR2 is SMNVEV in the germline V gene (reference sequence). Trimming shortened V by 7 bases and J by 2 bases, and 18 bases separated the two germline ends. CDR3 length: 15 amino acids. CDR3 in DNA: TGTGCCAGCAAATTGGACGGGAGTTATCCCTACGAGCAGTACTTC. Its protein product is CASKLDGSYPYEQYF.

The chain joins TRBV4-3 to TRBJ1-2; D possibly corresponds to TRBD1 (5 bases). V was cut by 0 bases and J by 7 bases, with 12 bases left in between. The CDR3 consists of 14 residues. The germline V gene has CDR1 LGHNA and CDR2 YSLEER. The CDR3 DNA reads TGCGCCAGCAGCCAAGACCCTTTCAGGGTTGGCTACACCTTC. It translates to CASSQDPFRVGYTF.

The chain is built from TRBV6-5 and TRBJ2-1; 11 bases fit TRBD2. This CDR3 contains 16 residues. Germline CDR1 and CDR2: MNHEY and SVGAGI. V trimming: 2 bases; J trimming: 7 bases; junction bases outside the gene matches: 7. CDR3 DNA sequence: TGTGCCAGCAGTTACCAACTAGCGGGAGTAACTAATGAGCAGTTCTTC. It is translated as CASSYQLAGVTNEQFF.

This clone showed up just once. The chain links TRBV21-1 to TRBJ1-5. TRBV21-1 represents a pseudogene. The CDR3 extends over 16 amino acids. This CDR3 is CASSRRGGQDLQPQHF. Written as DNA, the CDR3 is TGTGCCAGCAGCAGGCGGGGGGGGCAGGATCTTCAGCCCCAGCATTTT.

Comments on this clone: One end of the junction is discordant with germline, which a read error may explain. The rearrangement uses TRBV14 and TRBJ1-4; TRBD1 agrees at 7 bases. CDR1 and CDR2 (germline): SGHDN, FVKESK. The CDR3 spans 9 residues. Here the CDR3 DNA reads TGTGCCAGCAAATGGACAGGCCCTTTT. Encoded protein: CASKWTGPF.

The chain uses TRBV9 and TRBJ1-2; TRBD1 matches 8 bases. V shed 1 base and J 5 bases; nucleotides not matched to a gene: 7. This CDR3 has 15 amino acids. Germline V gene sequence: CDR1 SGDLS, CDR2 YYNGEE. CDR3 loop: CASSVQPGQDYGYTF. CDR3 DNA sequence: TGTGCCAGCAGCGTACAGCCGGGACAGGATTATGGCTACACCTTC.

This clone showed up just once. The chain has TRBV7-2 and TRBJ1-3; no clear D. Germline V lookup: CDR1 SGHTA, CDR2 FQGNSA. V lost 6 bases to trimming and J lost 0 bases, with 15 bases between them. This CDR3 has 16 amino acids. The CDR3 loop is CASSPIYRSSGNTIYF. DNA for the CDR3: TGTGCCAGCAGTCCAATCTACAGATCCTCTGGAAACACCATATATTTT.

The rearrangement joins TRBV30 to TRBJ2-7, with a possible D match to TRBD2 (6 bases). The germline CDR1 and CDR2 sequences are GTSNPN and SVGIG (reference sequence). The CDR3 extends over 14 amino acids. Trimming left V 4 bases short and J 0 bases short, with 13 bases between. CDR3 residues: CAWTRGATSYEQYF. The DNA for the CDR3 is TGTGCCTGGACACGCGGGGCGACCTCCTACGAGCAGTACTTC.

This rearrangement joins TRBV12-5 to TRBJ1-4; tentative D call: TRBD1 (6 bases). CDR3 length equals 18 residues. Looked up from germline, CDR1 is LGHNT and CDR2 is FRNRAP. V shed 0 bases and J shed 1 base, with 15 bases lying between them. Here the CDR3 DNA reads TGTGCTAGTGGTTTGGTTTGGCTAGGACAGCAAACTAATGAAAAACTGTTTTTT. Encoded protein: CASGLVWLGQQTNEKLFF.

The V call is TRBV5-4, the J call TRBJ2-1; 9 bases agree with TRBD2. This CDR3 has 15 residues. Germline lookup yields CDR1 SGHNT and CDR2 YYREEE (reference sequence). J gave up 5 bases and V 0 bases, and 3 bases lay outside the gene matches. The CDR3 DNA reads TGTGCCAGCAGCTTGGGTCTAGCGGGAAACAATGAGCAGTTCTTC. Translation: CASSLGLAGNNEQFF.

The chain couples TRBV7-9 to TRBJ2-2, with 7 bases matching TRBD2. Germline assignment: CDR1 SEHNR and CDR2 FQNEAQ (reference sequence). V was clipped by 5 bases and J by 5 bases; unmatched bases: 11. The CDR3 covers 16 residues. Here the CDR3 DNA reads TGTGCCAGCAGCCCTAACCCTAGCGGCGGGACCGGGGAGCTGTTTTTT. It yields the protein CASSPNPSGGTGELFF. Based on the CDR3 plus reference TRBV7-9 and TRBJ2-2, the full variable domain is DTGVSQNPRHKITKRGQNVTFRCDPISEHNRLYWYRQTLGQGPEFLTYFQNEAQLEKSRLLSDRFSAERPKGSFSTLEIQRTEQGDSAMYLCASSPNPSGGTGELFFGEGSRLTVL.

The chain links TRBV7-2 to TRBJ2-3, with TRBD2 identical over 14 bases. J gave up 1 base and V 5 bases, and 5 bases lay outside the gene matches. The germline V gene encodes CDR1 SGHTA and CDR2 FQGNSA. The CDR3 contains 17 residues. The CDR3, as DNA: TGTGCCAGCAGCCGACTAGCGGGGGGGCCGGGCACAGATACGCAGTATTTT. As protein: CASSRLAGGPGTDTQYF.

This chain uses TRBV7-8 with TRBJ2-1; TRBD2 matches 12 bases. This CDR3 has 17 residues. Germline CDR1 and CDR2: SGHVS and FQNEAQ. V lost 1 base to trimming and J lost 4 bases; unmatched junction nucleotides: 5. CDR3 loop: CASSLETSGRSYNEQFF. Written as DNA, the CDR3 is TGTGCCAGCAGCTTAGAGACTAGCGGGAGATCTTACAATGAGCAGTTCTTC.

This chain uses TRBV5-1 with TRBJ2-3; D possibly corresponds to TRBD2 (5 bases). The germline V gene encodes CDR1 SGHRS and CDR2 YFSETQ. This CDR3 is 14 amino acids long. Trimming shortened V by 2 bases and J by 4 bases, and 11 bases separated the two germline ends. CDR3 sequence: CASSFEGEPDTQYF. For the CDR3, the DNA is TGCGCCAGCAGCTTTGAGGGTGAGCCAGATACGCAGTATTTT.